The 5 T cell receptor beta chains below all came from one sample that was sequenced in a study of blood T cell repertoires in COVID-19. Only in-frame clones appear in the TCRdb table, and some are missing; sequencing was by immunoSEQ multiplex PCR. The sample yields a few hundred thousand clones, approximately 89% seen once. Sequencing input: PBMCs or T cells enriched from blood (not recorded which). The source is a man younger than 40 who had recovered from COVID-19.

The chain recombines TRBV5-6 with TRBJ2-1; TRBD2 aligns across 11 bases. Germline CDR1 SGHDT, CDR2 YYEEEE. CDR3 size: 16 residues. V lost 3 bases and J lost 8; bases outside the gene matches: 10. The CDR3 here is CASSWNVAGGQDEQFF. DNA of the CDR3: TGTGCCAGCAGCTGGAATGTAGCGGGGGGGCAGGATGAGCAGTTCTTC.

In DNA form, the CDR3 reads TGTGCCAGCAGCCAAGAGGGCATCATCACCGGGGAGCTGTTTTTT. Amino acids: CASSQEGIITGELFF. This chain joins TRBV14 and TRBJ2-2; D unclear. This CDR3 has 15 amino acids. The germline V gene encodes CDR1 SGHDN and CDR2 FVKESK. Trimming pared 0 bases from V and 4 bases from J, leaving 9 bases between.

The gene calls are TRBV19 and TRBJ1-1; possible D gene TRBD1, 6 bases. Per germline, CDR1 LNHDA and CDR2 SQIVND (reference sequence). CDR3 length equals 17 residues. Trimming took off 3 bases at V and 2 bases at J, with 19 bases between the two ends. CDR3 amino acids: CASSISQGRESNTEAFF. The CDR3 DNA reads TGTGCCAGTAGTATCTCTCAGGGGCGGGAGAGTAACACTGAAGCTTTCTTT.

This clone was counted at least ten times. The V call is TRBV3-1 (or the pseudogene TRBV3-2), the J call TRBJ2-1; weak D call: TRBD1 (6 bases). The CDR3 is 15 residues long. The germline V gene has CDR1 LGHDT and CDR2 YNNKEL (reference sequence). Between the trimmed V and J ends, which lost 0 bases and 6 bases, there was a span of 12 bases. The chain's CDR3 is CASSQEQGTINEQFF. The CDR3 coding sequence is TGTGCCAGCAGCCAAGAACAGGGTACAATCAATGAGCAGTTCTTC.

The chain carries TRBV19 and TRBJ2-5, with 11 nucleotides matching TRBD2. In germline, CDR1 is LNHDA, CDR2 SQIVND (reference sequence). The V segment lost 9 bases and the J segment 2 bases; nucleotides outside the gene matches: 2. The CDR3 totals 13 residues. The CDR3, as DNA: TGTGCCAGCGGGACTAGCGGTCAAGAGACCCAGTACTTC. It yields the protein CASGTSGQETQYF.